This T cell receptor (beta chain) is drawn from a study of CD8+CD57+ T cells in acquired aplastic anemia. Whole-study context: Sorted CD4+ and CD8+ cells yielded roughly 3 ug of DNA on average.

The study, taken as a whole, reports: Sharing between patients and controls was observed for twenty-nine CD8+ CDR3 sequences.

The TCR beta profiling, which covered VDJ combination and CDR3 sequence, was carried out using genomic DNA as the template. TCRdb passed the reads through MiXCR, listing each CDR3 protein once. The sample lists approximately 130,000 distinct CDR3 sequences, about two fifths occurring once. Comments on this clonotype: Its antigen is as yet unknown. A much larger clone is a single base away; this may be a read error.

Germline lookup yields CDR1 SGHDT and CDR2 YYEEEE. V lost 4 bases to trimming and J lost 0 bases; unmatched junction nucleotides: 4. The CDR3 contains 15 residues. CD8+CD57+ cell expansion had been shown by flow cytometry in patients chosen for sequencing. The chain uses TRBV5-6 and TRBJ1-3; TRBD1 agrees at 7 bases. Sequencing used sorted CD4+, CD8+, or CD8+CD57+ T cells (not recorded which) from PBMCs. This receptor was identified in a human donor with aplastic anemia. In nucleotides, the CDR3 is TGTGCCAGCAGCCTGGGACAGATCTCTGGAAACACCATATATTTT. Protein sequence: CASSLGQISGNTIYF. The full variable domain, in which reference TRBV5-6 and TRBJ1-3 provide the parts outside the CDR3, is DAGVTQSPTHLIKTRGQQVTLRCSPKSGHDTVSWYQQALGQGPQFIFQYYEEEERQRGNFPDRFSGHQFPNYSSELNVNALLLGDSALYLCASSLGQISGNTIYFGEGSWLTVV.